This entry is about one T cell receptor (beta chain). What it recognizes is unknown. Vbeta (60) and Jbeta (13) primers were used in the PCR. Sequencing used immunoSEQ multiplex PCR; TCRdb keeps in-frame clones, though not all of them. The data contain about 250,000 clones, about 90% of them seen just once; the ten biggest clones take up around 1.7%. These data come from a study of cytomegalovirus exposure and HLA in healthy donors. Whole-study results and caveats: Most subjects' HLA-A and HLA-B alleles were reportedly predicted from TCR beta sequences.

The trim removed 5 bases at V and 0 bases at J, leaving 6 bases unmatched. The CDR3 totals 16 residues. Germline V gene data show CDR1 as SEHNR and CDR2 as FQNEAQ (reference sequence). V usage is TRBV7-9 and J usage is TRBJ2-1; 8 positions match TRBD1. Sequences were obtained from PBMCs. The clonotype comes from a girl aged 2-9 years in good health and CMV-seronegative. CDR3 protein: CASSRRTGSSYNEQFF. The CDR3 nucleotides read TGTGCCAGCAGCCGAAGGACAGGGAGCTCCTACAATGAGCAGTTCTTC.